This TCR beta chain originates from a study of graft-versus-host responses after intestinal transplantation. Background on the study: Anti-thymocyte globulin was used for induction in all recipients, who then took tacrolimus and steroids for approximately 3 years.

Per the germline V gene, CDR1 is SQVTM and CDR2 is ANQGSEA. The CDR3 is 12 residues long. V was clipped by 7 bases and J by 5 bases, with 12 bases between them. Sequencing was performed with immunoSEQ multiplex PCR; in TCRdb, only in-frame clones are kept and a portion is missing. The top ten clones hold approximately 3.5% of a sample with about 15,000 clones, 33% of them seen once. This sequence was found in a human patient who received an intestinal transplant. The J gene is TRBJ1-5, the V gene TRBV29-1, with a possible D match to TRBD1 (6 bases). The material was alloreactive CD4+ T cells from a mixed lymphocyte reaction culture, obtained before intestinal transplant. Subset: CFSE-low proliferating T cells sorted from approximately 6-day pre-transplant mixed lymphocyte reaction (GvH or HvG direction). The CDR3 is CSAGQRDQPQHF. The DNA for the CDR3 is TGCAGCGCTGGACAGAGGGATCAGCCCCAGCATTTT.